This T cell receptor beta chain is drawn from a study of T-cell memory formation after mild COVID-19. Findings and caveats of the study: Later expanders leaned toward CD4+, whereas clones contracting from day 15 to 85 were balanced CD4/CD8. Prior to infection, memory already included some responding clones, suggesting cross-reactive memory joined.

Trimming took off 3 bases at V and 0 bases at J, with 10 bases between the two ends. Germline CDR1 reads SGDLS; CDR2 reads YYNGEE. This CDR3 is 15 amino acids long. Employing constant-segment primers, 5'RACE generated TCR alpha and TCR beta cDNA libraries bearing sample barcodes and UMIs. One entry per CDR3 protein, called by TCRdb with MiXCR from the 5' RACE reads. The sample has 130,000 to 150,000 distinct CDR3 sequences; about 19% are singletons. This clonotype came up a few times. The antigen is not known. This chain connects TRBV9 to TRBJ2-1, with D perhaps matching TRBD2 (5 bases). The specimen was PBMCs or a T cell subset sorted from them (not recorded which). The clonotype originates from an adult woman who had mild COVID-19 (a few samples of this study predate the infection). Cell type and time point are not known. The CDR3 DNA reads TGTGCCAGCAGCGCAGAGGGCCCCTCCTACAATGAGCAGTTCTTC. Its protein product is CASSAEGPSYNEQFF.